The next 20 T cell receptor beta chains were all read from a single sample in a study of blood T cell repertoires in COVID-19. The assay was immunoSEQ multiplex PCR, and TCRdb's table has in-frame clones only and misses some. Of about 280,000 clones listed, 88% are singletons. Source material: peripheral blood. The receptors stem from a man between 18 and 29 years old with active or convalescent COVID-19.

The genes are TRBV4-1 and TRBJ2-5; 10 positions agree with TRBD2. Trimming cost V 3 bases and J 0 bases; bases outside gene matches: 10. Looked up from germline, CDR1 is MGHRA and CDR2 is YSYEKL. The CDR3 runs 18 residues. The CDR3 loop reads CASSQDTSGDLYQETQYF. CDR3 bases: TGCGCCAGCAGCCAGGACACTAGCGGGGATTTGTACCAAGAGACCCAGTACTTC.

J is TRBJ1-4 and V is TRBV5-1; 7 bases map to TRBD1. The CDR3 runs to 15 residues. CDR1 SGHRS and CDR2 YFSETQ come from the germline V gene. The V gene end was trimmed by 0 bases and the J gene end by 7 bases; junction bases not matched to a gene: 6. The CDR3 region has the DNA TGCGCCAGCAGCTTGGTACAGGGGCGGGGTGAAAAACTGTTTTTT. Amino acids: CASSLVQGRGEKLFF.

The rearrangement uses TRBV4-3 and TRBJ2-7, with TRBD2 matching over 10 bases. Germline assignment: CDR1 LGHNA and CDR2 YSLEER. The ends lost 1 base at V and 2 bases at J; junction bases unmatched: 20. The CDR3 has 21 amino acids. The DNA of the CDR3 is TGCGCCAGCAGCCAAGCCTGGGGGACTAGCGAAGATCAACCATACCCCTACGAGCAGTACTTC. Its translation is CASSQAWGTSEDQPYPYEQYF.

The chain employs TRBV5-4 and TRBJ2-5; TRBD2 matches at 9 bases. The CDR3 spans 15 residues. Trimming removed 5 bases from V and 4 bases from J; junction bases left unmatched: 9. Per the germline V gene, CDR1 is SGHNT and CDR2 is YYREEE (reference sequence). The CDR3 bases are TGTGCCAGCAGTAACGGCGGGGGGGCAAGAGAGACCCAGTACTTC. Protein product: CASSNGGGARETQYF.

V is TRBV10-3 and J is TRBJ1-6, with D possibly matching TRBD1 (6 bases). Germline loops: CDR1 ENHRY, CDR2 SYGVKD. The V end was cut by 6 bases, the J end by 7 bases, with 16 bases between. CDR3 length: 15 residues. CDR3 nucleotides: TGTGCCATCAGCAAGACCACAGGGAAGAATTCACCCCTCCACTTT. Translating gives CAISKTTGKNSPLHF.

The CDR3 nucleotides are TGTGCCAGCAGCCGGGGGGGCGTTGGCACTGAAGCTTTCTTT. Amino acid sequence: CASSRGGVGTEAFF. The J gene is TRBJ1-1, the V gene TRBV3-1 (or the pseudogene TRBV3-2); weak D call: TRBD1 (6 bases). Germline V gives CDR1 LGHDT, CDR2 YNNKEL (reference sequence). This CDR3 is 14 amino acids long. The V end lost 4 bases, the J end lost 4 bases, and 13 bases lay between the germline ends.

This chain joins TRBV27 and TRBJ2-7, with D perhaps TRBD2 (6 bases). The CDR3 extends over 14 amino acids. Trimming removed 8 bases at V and 5 bases at J, with 19 bases between. Germline V lookup: CDR1 MNHEY, CDR2 SMNVEV (reference sequence). The CDR3 sequence is CASRGAGTHDEQYF. The CDR3 nucleotides read TGTGCCAGCCGGGGCGCGGGGACGCACGACGAGCAGTACTTC.

Details on this clone: The sample carries other DNA sequences with the same CDR3. The genes are TRBV19 and TRBJ2-7; TRBD1 agrees at 7 bases. The CDR3 sequence is 15 residues long. Germline V lookup: CDR1 LNHDA, CDR2 SQIVND (reference sequence). After removal of 1 base from V and 0 bases from J, the junction contained 3 bases not matched to a gene. The CDR3 bases are TGTGCCAGTAGTATAGGAGGGGGCCGCTCCTACGAGCAGTACTTC. Encoded protein: CASSIGGGRSYEQYF.

J is TRBJ1-2 and V is TRBV19; 10 bases fit TRBD1. CDR3 length: 15 residues. Looked up from germline, CDR1 is LNHDA and CDR2 is SQIVND (reference sequence). The V gene end was trimmed by 6 bases and the J gene end by 4 bases; junction bases not matched to a gene: 8. Here the CDR3 DNA reads TGTGCCAGTAGGGCCGGGACAGGGGACGTCTATGGCTACACCTTC. Translating it yields CASRAGTGDVYGYTF.

The chain combines TRBV7-8 with TRBJ2-3; 10 positions agree with TRBD2. Unmatched junction bases numbered 13, after V lost 4 bases and J lost 6 bases. The CDR3 runs to 17 residues. Germline-derived CDR1 and CDR2 are SGHVS and FQNEAQ. In DNA form, the CDR3 reads TGTGCCAGCAGCTCGCCTAGCGGGGGCCCCCTTAAGGATACGCAGTATTTT. Translated: CASSSPSGGPLKDTQYF.

The chain employs TRBV5-6 and TRBJ2-2; D perhaps matches TRBD2 (6 bases). The germline V gene has CDR1 SGHDT and CDR2 YYEEEE. The V end lost 0 bases, the J end lost 5 bases, and 14 bases lay between the germline ends. The CDR3 has 16 residues. The CDR3 protein is CASSLGGGLGTGELFF. The DNA of the CDR3 is TGTGCCAGCAGCTTGGGTGGAGGGCTCGGGACCGGGGAGCTGTTTTTT.

This chain uses TRBV2 with TRBJ1-6; a possible D gene is TRBD1 (5 bases). This CDR3 comprises 16 residues. Germline-derived CDR1 and CDR2 are SNHLY and FYNNEI. The germline V and J ends were trimmed by 5 bases and 8 bases, with 19 bases remaining between them. The CDR3 DNA sequence: TGTGCCAGCAGTTCCCCGAGGCAGGGCTACTATTCACCCCTCCACTTT. It specifies CASSSPRQGYYSPLHF.

This chain connects TRBV4-2 to TRBJ2-2; D is possibly TRBD2 (6 bases). The germline gives CDR1 LGHNA, CDR2 YNFKEQ. The CDR3 covers 16 residues. V gave up 0 bases and J gave up 6 bases, with 14 bases separating them. The CDR3 sequence is CASSQDPGGEAGELFF. CDR3 bases: TGTGCCAGCAGCCAAGATCCCGGGGGAGAGGCCGGGGAGCTGTTTTTT.

This clone appeared a single time. The gene calls are TRBV7-2 and TRBJ2-1; TRBD2 matches 13 bases. V lost 5 bases, J lost 5 bases, and 6 bases stayed unmatched. The CDR3 covers 16 residues. CDR1 and CDR2 from the germline V gene are SGHTA and FQGNSA. CDR3 region: CASSKQLAGGNNEQFF. CDR3 DNA sequence: TGTGCCAGCAGCAAACAACTAGCGGGGGGGAACAATGAGCAGTTCTTC.

The CDR3 sequence: CASSTGARGTTGELFF. The CDR3 nucleotides are TGTGCCAGCAGCACCGGGGCTCGGGGGACGACCGGGGAGCTGTTTTTT. This chain connects TRBV5-4 to TRBJ2-2, with a tentative D call TRBD2 (6 bases). This CDR3 comprises 16 residues. Germline CDR1 and CDR2: SGHNT and YYREEE (reference sequence). The V and J ends lost 4 bases and 5 bases respectively, with 18 bases between them. Based on the CDR3 plus reference TRBV5-4 and TRBJ2-2, the full variable domain is ETGVTQSPTHLIKTRGQQVTLRCSSQSGHNTVSWYQQALGQGPQFIFQYYREEENGRGNFPPRFSGLQFPNYSSELNVNALELDDSALYLCASSTGARGTTGELFFGEGSRLTVL.

The chain is built from TRBV19 and TRBJ2-2, with 9 bases aligning to TRBD2. CDR1 is LNHDA, CDR2 SQIVND, per germline (reference sequence). The CDR3 consists of 17 residues. V shed 3 bases, J shed 3 bases, and the junction held 8 bases outside the gene matches. The CDR3 DNA reads as TGTGCCAGTAGTATCGGCCTAGCGGGGAGTGACACCGGGGAGCTGTTTTTT. It is translated as CASSIGLAGSDTGELFF.

The chain employs TRBV6-6 and TRBJ2-3; D not certain. The CDR3 is 14 amino acids. In germline, CDR1 is MNHNY, CDR2 SVGAGI (reference sequence). The V end lost 7 bases, the J end lost 0 bases, and 11 bases lay between the germline ends. The DNA of the CDR3 is TGTGCCAGCACTAAAACGGTTAGCACAGATACGCAGTATTTT. Translated: CASTKTVSTDTQYF.

The DNA for the CDR3 is TGTGCCAGCAGCTTCGAGGAGACGGAGACCCAGTACTTC. As protein: CASSFEETETQYF. The chain couples TRBV7-9 to TRBJ2-5; D is uncertain. CDR3 size: 13 residues. V shed 3 bases and J shed 5 bases, with 10 bases lying between them. Per the germline V gene, CDR1 is SEHNR and CDR2 is FQNEAQ (reference sequence).

The chain links TRBV29-1 to TRBJ1-1; D uncertain. The V gene's germline CDR1 is SQVTM and CDR2 ANQGSEA. The V and J ends lost 6 bases and 4 bases respectively, with 12 bases between them. The CDR3 is 12 amino acids. CDR3 coding DNA: TGCAGCGTCGCGAGGTCGCGCACTGAAGCTTTCTTT. This sequence encodes CSVARSRTEAFF.

V gene TRBV2 combines with J gene TRBJ1-5, with D maybe TRBD1 (5 bases). V gave up 10 bases and J gave up 1 base, with 14 bases separating them. The CDR3 has 14 residues. Germline V gives CDR1 SNHLY, CDR2 FYNNEI. CDR3 DNA: TGTGCCACCGCGAGGGAGGGGAGCAATCAGCCCCAGCATTTT. Encoded protein: CATAREGSNQPQHF.